This TCR beta chain was recorded in a study of identical twins. This clonotype was counted a few times. The CDR3 spans 13 residues. Trimming stripped 6 bases from V and 3 bases from J, with 6 bases between. TCRdb reanalysed the 5' RACE reads using MiXCR and keeps one entry per CDR3 protein. This sample yields 450,000 to 650,000 distinct CDR3 sequences, of which roughly 15% are seen a single time; 0.44% belongs to the top ten. This sample was shared with a second study, whose subject was yellow fever vaccine responses in identical twins.

The sequence derives from a woman aged 18 to 35 in good health. The chain combines TRBV12-3 or TRBV12-4 with TRBJ2-6; D not resolved. Sequenced sample: CD4+ T cells sorted from blood. As DNA, the CDR3 is TGTGCCAGCAGGATAGGTGGGGCCAACGTCCTGACTTTC. Translating it yields CASRIGGANVLTF.